Sequencing of this T cell receptor (beta chain) was carried out in a study of blood T cells in healthy people across ages. Points from the study as a whole: Shifts in expanded clonotypes may have been confounded by donor CMV status, which was unknown. More naive CD4+ cells and higher diversity were found in long-lived than in aged donors.

On this clonotype itself: What it recognizes is unknown.

CDR3 length equals 14 residues. The germline V gene has CDR1 KGHDR and CDR2 SFDVKD. V lost 5 bases, J lost 0 bases, and 7 bases lay in between. The authors ran a second PCR of about 7 to 11 cycles using a sample-barcoded 5' primer and a J-beta primer mix. All samples yielded 3 million or more CDR3-containing paired-end reads. TCRdb fed the 5' RACE reads into MiXCR, producing one record per CDR3 protein. The sample shows 1.2 million to 1.5 million distinct CDR3 sequences, around 59% of them seen only once. Isolation per sample recovered at least 6 million PBMCs. The receptor's source is a young man in good health. J is TRBJ2-1 and V is TRBV24-1; D is ambiguous. Input material: blood. The CDR3 DNA follows: TGTGCCACCAGTGGTGACAACTCCTACAATGAGCAGTTCTTC. It translates to CATSGDNSYNEQFF.